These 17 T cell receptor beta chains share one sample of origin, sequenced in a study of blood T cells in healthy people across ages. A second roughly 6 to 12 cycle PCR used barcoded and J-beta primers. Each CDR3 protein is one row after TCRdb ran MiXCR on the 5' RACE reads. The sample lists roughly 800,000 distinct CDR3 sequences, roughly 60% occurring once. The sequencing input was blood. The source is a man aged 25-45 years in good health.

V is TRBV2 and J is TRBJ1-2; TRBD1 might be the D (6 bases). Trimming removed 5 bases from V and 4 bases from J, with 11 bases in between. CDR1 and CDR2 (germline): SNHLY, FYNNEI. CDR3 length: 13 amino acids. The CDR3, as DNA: TGTGCCAGCAGTCAGAGGACAGCCTATGGCTACACCTTC. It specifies CASSQRTAYGYTF.

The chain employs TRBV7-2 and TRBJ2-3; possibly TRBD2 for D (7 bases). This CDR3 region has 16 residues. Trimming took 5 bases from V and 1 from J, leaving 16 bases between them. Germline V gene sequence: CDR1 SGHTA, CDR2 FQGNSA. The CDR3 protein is CASSLRLGGGTDTQYF. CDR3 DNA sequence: TGTGCCAGCAGCCTTAGATTAGGGGGGGGCACAGATACGCAGTATTTT. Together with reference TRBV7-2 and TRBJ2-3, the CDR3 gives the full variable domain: GAGVSQSPSNKVTEKGKDVELRCDPISGHTALYWYRQSLGQGLEFLIYFQGNSAPDKSGLPSDRFSAERTGGSVSTLTIQRTQQEDSAVYLCASSLRLGGGTDTQYFGPGTRLTVL.

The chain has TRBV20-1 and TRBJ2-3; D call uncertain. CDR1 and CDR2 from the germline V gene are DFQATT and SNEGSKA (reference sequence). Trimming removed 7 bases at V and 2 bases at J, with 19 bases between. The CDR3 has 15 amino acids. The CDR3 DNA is TGCAGTGTTAACCAGGCGGCACTTAACACAGATACGCAGTATTTT. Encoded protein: CSVNQAALNTDTQYF.

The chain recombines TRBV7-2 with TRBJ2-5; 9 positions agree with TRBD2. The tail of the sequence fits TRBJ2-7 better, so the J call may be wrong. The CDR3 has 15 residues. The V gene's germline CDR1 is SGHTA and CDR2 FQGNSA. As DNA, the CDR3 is TGTGCCAGCAGCTTCGAATCTAGCGGGGCCGACGAGCAGTACTTC. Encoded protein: CASSFESSGADEQYF.

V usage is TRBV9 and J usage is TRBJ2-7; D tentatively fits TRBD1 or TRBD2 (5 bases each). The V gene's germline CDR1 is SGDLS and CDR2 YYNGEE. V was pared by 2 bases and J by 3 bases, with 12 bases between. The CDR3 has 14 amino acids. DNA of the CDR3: TGTGCCAGCAGCGTCCTCCCTGGGGGCTACGAGCAGTACTTC. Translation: CASSVLPGGYEQYF.

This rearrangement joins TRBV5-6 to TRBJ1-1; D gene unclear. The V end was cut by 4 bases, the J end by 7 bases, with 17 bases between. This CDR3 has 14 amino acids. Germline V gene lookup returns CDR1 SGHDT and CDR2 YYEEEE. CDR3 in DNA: TGTGCCAGCAGCATACTGAAAAAGGTTGGTGAAGCTTTCTTT. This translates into CASSILKKVGEAFF.

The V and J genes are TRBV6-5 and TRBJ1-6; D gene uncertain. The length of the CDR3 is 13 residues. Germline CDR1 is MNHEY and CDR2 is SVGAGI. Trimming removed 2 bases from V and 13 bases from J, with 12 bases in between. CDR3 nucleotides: TGTGCCAGCAGTTACGGCGGGGTTGACCCCCTCCACTTT. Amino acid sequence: CASSYGGVDPLHF.

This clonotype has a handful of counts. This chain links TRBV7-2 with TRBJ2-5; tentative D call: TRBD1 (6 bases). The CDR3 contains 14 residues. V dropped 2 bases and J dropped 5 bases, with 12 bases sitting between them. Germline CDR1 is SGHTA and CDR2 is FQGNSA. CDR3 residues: CASSLKRGWETQYF. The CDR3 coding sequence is TGTGCCAGCAGCTTAAAAAGGGGGTGGGAGACCCAGTACTTC. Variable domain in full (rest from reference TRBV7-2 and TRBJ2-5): GAGVSQSPSNKVTEKGKDVELRCDPISGHTALYWYRQSLGQGLEFLIYFQGNSAPDKSGLPSDRFSAERTGGSVSTLTIQRTQQEDSAVYLCASSLKRGWETQYFGPGTRLLVL.

The CDR3 DNA follows: TGTGCCAGCGGGCGGACTCTAGATACGCAGTATTTT. Residues: CASGRTLDTQYF. This chain uses TRBV7-9 with TRBJ2-3; D possibly corresponds to TRBD2 (5 bases). The CDR3 has 12 residues. The V gene's germline CDR1 is SEHNR and CDR2 FQNEAQ (reference sequence). Trimming removed 8 bases at V and 5 bases at J, with 11 bases between.

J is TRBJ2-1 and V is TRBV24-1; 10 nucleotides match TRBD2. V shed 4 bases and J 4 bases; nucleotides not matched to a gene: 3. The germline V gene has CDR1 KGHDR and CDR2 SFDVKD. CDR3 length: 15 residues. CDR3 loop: CATSEAGGTYNEQFF. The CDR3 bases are TGTGCCACCAGTGAAGCGGGGGGGACTTACAATGAGCAGTTCTTC.

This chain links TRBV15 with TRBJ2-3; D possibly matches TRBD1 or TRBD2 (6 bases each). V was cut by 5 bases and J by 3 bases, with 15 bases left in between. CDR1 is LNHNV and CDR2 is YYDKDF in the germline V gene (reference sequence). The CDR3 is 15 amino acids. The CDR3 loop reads CATSEGGILTDTQYF. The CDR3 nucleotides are TGTGCCACCAGCGAGGGGGGCATTCTTACAGATACGCAGTATTTT.

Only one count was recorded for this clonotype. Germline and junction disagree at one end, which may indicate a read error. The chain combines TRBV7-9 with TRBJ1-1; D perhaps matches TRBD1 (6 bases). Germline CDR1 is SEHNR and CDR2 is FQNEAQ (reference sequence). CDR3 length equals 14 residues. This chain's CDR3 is CACRGPGANTEAFF. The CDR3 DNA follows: TGTGCCTGCAGGGGTCCAGGGGCGAACACTGAAGCTTTCTTT.

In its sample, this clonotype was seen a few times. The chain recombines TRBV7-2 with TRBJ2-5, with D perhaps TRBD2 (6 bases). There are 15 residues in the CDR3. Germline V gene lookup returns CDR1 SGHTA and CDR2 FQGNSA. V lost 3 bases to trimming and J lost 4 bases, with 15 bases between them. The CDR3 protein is CASSFRRAGRETQYF. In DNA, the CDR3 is TGTGCCAGCAGCTTCCGTAGAGCGGGTCGAGAGACCCAGTACTTC.

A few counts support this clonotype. The CDR3 loop is CASKSAKVQYF. The CDR3 DNA is TGTGCCAGCAAAAGCGCTAAGGTGCAGTACTTC. The chain recombines TRBV3-1 with TRBJ2-7; unclear D gene. V was cut by 7 bases and J by 9 bases, with 13 bases left in between. CDR1 is LGHDT, CDR2 YNNKEL, per germline (reference sequence). This CDR3 region has 11 residues.

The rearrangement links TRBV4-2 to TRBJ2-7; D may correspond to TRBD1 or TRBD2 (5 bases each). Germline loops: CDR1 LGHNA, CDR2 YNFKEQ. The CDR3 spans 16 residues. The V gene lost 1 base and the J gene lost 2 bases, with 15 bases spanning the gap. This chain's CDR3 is CASSQGIGTFAYEQYF. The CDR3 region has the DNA TGTGCCAGCAGCCAAGGTATCGGGACCTTCGCCTACGAGCAGTACTTC.

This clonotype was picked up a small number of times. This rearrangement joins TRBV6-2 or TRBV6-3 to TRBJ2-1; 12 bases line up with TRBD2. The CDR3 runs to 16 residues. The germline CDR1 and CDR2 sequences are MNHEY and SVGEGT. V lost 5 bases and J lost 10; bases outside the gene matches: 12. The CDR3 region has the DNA TGTGCCAGCAGTGGACTAGCGGGATCATACCCAGGGGAGCAGTTCTTC. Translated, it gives CASSGLAGSYPGEQFF.

CDR3 protein: CASLRDRPNEQFF. In DNA, the CDR3 is TGTGCCAGCCTAAGGGACAGGCCCAATGAGCAGTTCTTC. The gene calls are TRBV2 and TRBJ2-1; 8 bases line up with TRBD1. After removal of 8 bases from V and 6 bases from J, the junction contained 6 bases not matched to a gene. Germline V gene sequence: CDR1 SNHLY, CDR2 FYNNEI. The CDR3 loop spans 13 amino acids.